The present TCR beta chain was sequenced within a study of T cells after yellow fever vaccination. The study's findings and limits: The study found a weaker secondary response that peaked faster, day 5 versus 15.

Making TCR cDNA involved 5'RACE template switching, which added UMIs and a universal primer site. From the 5' RACE reads, TCRdb called clonotypes with MiXCR, one entry per CDR3 protein. The repertoire holds 100,000 to 150,000 distinct CDR3 sequences, with over 8% as singletons. CDR1 and CDR2 (germline): SNHLY, FYNNEI. The CDR3 sequence is 13 residues long. Trimming removed 8 bases from V and 2 bases from J, with 12 bases in between. This clonotype was picked up a small number of times. What it binds is unknown. This TCR derives from a young man who received the YFV17D yellow fever vaccine. The V gene is TRBV2, the J gene TRBJ1-2; D may be TRBD1 (5 bases). The material was CD8+ T cells sorted from PBMCs, obtained on the day of the yellow fever booster vaccination. The CDR3 sequence: CASGSGENYGYTF. Here the CDR3 DNA reads TGTGCCAGCGGGTCGGGGGAGAACTATGGCTACACCTTC. Together with reference TRBV2 and TRBJ1-2, the CDR3 gives the full variable domain: EPEVTQTPSHQVTQMGQEVILRCVPISNHLYFYWYRQILGQKVEFLVSFYNNEISEKSEIFDDQFSVERPDGSNFTLKIRSTKLEDSAMYFCASGSGENYGYTFGSGTRLTVV.